Listed here are 23 T cell receptor beta chains from one sample, sequenced in a study of T cell responses to AZD1222 COVID-19 vaccine. Clones were sequenced by immunoSEQ multiplex PCR, and TCRdb holds only the in-frame ones, with some missing. Of around 100,000 clones listed, roughly nine tenths are singletons. This specimen consisted of peripheral blood, obtained on day 0 of AZD1222 vaccination. These receptor sequences come from an adult in good health.

The V and J genes are TRBV6-4 and TRBJ2-1; the match to TRBD1 covers 9 bases. Germline V lookup: CDR1 MRHNA, CDR2 SNTAGT. The CDR3 consists of 15 residues. With V trimmed by 4 bases and J by 1 base, 2 bases remained unmatched. CDR3 protein: CASSGGTGSYNEQFF. The CDR3 coding sequence is TGTGCCAGCAGTGGCGGGACAGGGTCCTACAATGAGCAGTTCTTC.

The chain recombines TRBV9 with TRBJ1-4; no reliable D call. The CDR3 runs 16 residues. The germline V gene encodes CDR1 SGDLS and CDR2 YYNGEE. The V gene lost 4 bases and the J gene lost 4 bases, with 17 bases spanning the gap. The CDR3, as DNA: TGTGCCAGCAGCCCAAACCCGTCCAGCCTTAATGAAAAACTGTTTTTT. Translating it yields CASSPNPSSLNEKLFF.

The CDR3 DNA reads as TGTGCCACCAGCAGAGATCACACCGGCCTAGGAGCTTTCTTT. It codes for CATSRDHTGLGAFF. The chain employs TRBV15 and TRBJ1-1; D is undetermined. Germline CDR1 reads LNHNV; CDR2 reads YYDKDF (reference sequence). Trimming cost V 0 bases and J 10 bases, with 15 bases left between them. CDR3 length equals 14 residues.

This clone was recorded a few times. V usage is TRBV19 and J usage is TRBJ2-7; the D is unclear. The germline V and J ends were trimmed by 7 bases and 5 bases, with 12 bases remaining between them. This CDR3 spans 12 amino acids. CDR1 and CDR2 from the germline V gene are LNHDA and SQIVND (reference sequence). DNA of the CDR3: TGTGCCAGTATCCTGGGGTGCAACGAGCAGTACTTC. Protein product: CASILGCNEQYF.

The chain recombines TRBV19 with TRBJ2-1; TRBD2 agrees at 7 bases. CDR1 LNHDA and CDR2 SQIVND come from the germline V gene (reference sequence). This CDR3 contains 15 residues. After removal of 5 bases from V and 9 bases from J, the junction contained 13 bases not matched to a gene. The CDR3 is CASSSQRDLLSEQFF. The CDR3 coding sequence is TGTGCCAGTAGTTCCCAGCGGGATCTGCTCTCTGAGCAGTTCTTC.

This chain connects TRBV7-3 to TRBJ2-1; perhaps TRBD2 as D (5 bases). The ends were cut back, 3 bases at V and 5 bases at J, with 8 bases in the middle. Germline V gene data show CDR1 as SGHTA and CDR2 as FQGTGA. The CDR3 contains 13 residues. The CDR3 here is CASSFWENNEQFF. The CDR3 DNA reads as TGTGCCAGCAGCTTCTGGGAGAACAATGAGCAGTTCTTC.

The gene calls are TRBV28 and TRBJ1-5; D uncertain. This CDR3 has 13 residues. The germline V gene encodes CDR1 MDHEN and CDR2 SYDVKM. CDR3 nucleotide sequence: TGTGGTTTAGGAGGGTCGAGCAATCAGCCCCAGCATTTT. Amino acids: CGLGGSSNQPQHF.

V is TRBV11-3 and J is TRBJ2-1; no firm D call. Trimming cost V 0 bases and J 6 bases, with 9 bases left between them. Germline CDR1 and CDR2: SGHNT and YENEEA. The CDR3 runs to 14 residues. The chain's CDR3 is CASSLEAARNEQFF. CDR3 coding DNA: TGTGCCAGCAGCTTAGAGGCGGCCCGCAATGAGCAGTTCTTC.

The chain has TRBV2 and TRBJ1-1, with D possibly matching TRBD1 (6 bases). The CDR3 extends over 14 amino acids. CDR1 is SNHLY and CDR2 is FYNNEI in the germline V gene. V dropped 2 bases and J dropped 8 bases, with 15 bases sitting between them. CDR3 sequence: CASSERGPVPEAFF. In DNA form, the CDR3 reads TGTGCCAGCAGTGAACGGGGGCCGGTACCCGAAGCTTTCTTT. Full variable domain (remainder filled in from reference TRBV2 and TRBJ1-1): EPEVTQTPSHQVTQMGQEVILRCVPISNHLYFYWYRQILGQKVEFLVSFYNNEISEKSEIFDDQFSVERPDGSNFTLKIRSTKLEDSAMYFCASSERGPVPEAFFGQGTRLTVV.

This chain joins TRBV2 and TRBJ2-3, with 7 bases identical to TRBD2. Germline CDR1 SNHLY, CDR2 FYNNEI. V trimming: 4 bases; J trimming: 1 base; junction bases outside the gene matches: 5. CDR3 size: 15 residues. CDR3 protein: CASSAGLAGTDTQYF. The CDR3 region has the DNA TGTGCCAGCAGTGCGGGGCTAGCGGGCACAGATACGCAGTATTTT.

This chain connects TRBV6-2 or TRBV6-3 to TRBJ1-1; maybe TRBD1 (5 bases). V lost 6 bases to trimming and J lost 3 bases, with 20 bases between them. The CDR3 spans 16 residues. Germline assignment: CDR1 MNHEY and CDR2 SVGEGT. CDR3 sequence reads: CASSPRQGAIHTEAFF. The CDR3, as DNA: TGTGCCAGCAGCCCCCGCCAGGGCGCCATTCACACTGAAGCTTTCTTT.

This rearrangement joins TRBV5-4 to TRBJ2-5; 13 positions agree with TRBD2. Germline CDR1 and CDR2: SGHNT and YYREEE (reference sequence). With 0 bases clipped from V and 0 bases from J, the junction kept 5 bases outside the gene matches. The CDR3 spans 18 residues. This chain's CDR3 is CASSLAAGTSGNQETQYF. The DNA of the CDR3 is TGTGCCAGCAGCTTGGCCGCAGGGACTAGCGGGAACCAAGAGACCCAGTACTTC.

J is TRBJ1-1 and V is TRBV5-1; 7 bases fit TRBD1. The CDR3 is 16 residues long. Trimming cost V 2 bases and J 3 bases; bases outside gene matches: 10. Per germline, CDR1 SGHRS and CDR2 YFSETQ. CDR3 sequence: CASSFGSTGRDTEAFF. The CDR3 nucleotides read TGCGCCAGCAGCTTTGGATCGACAGGGAGGGACACTGAAGCTTTCTTT.

The rearrangement joins TRBV28 to TRBJ2-7; TRBD2 agrees at 11 bases. The CDR3 sequence is 15 residues long. Germline values: CDR1 MDHEN, CDR2 SYDVKM. The V and J ends lost 4 bases and 3 bases, in that order; junction bases with no gene match: 5. The CDR3, as DNA: TGTGCCAGCAGTTCTCGACTAGCGGGGAGCTACGAGCAGTACTTC. Amino acids: CASSSRLAGSYEQYF.

The V and J genes are TRBV7-2 and TRBJ2-3; the D is unclear. Deletions cut 1 base from V and 4 bases from J, with 6 bases between. This CDR3 contains 13 residues. Looked up from germline, CDR1 is SGHTA and CDR2 is FQGNSA. The CDR3 protein is CASSLGRADTQYF. The CDR3 DNA reads TGTGCCAGCAGCTTAGGTCGGGCAGATACGCAGTATTTT.

The J gene is TRBJ2-7, the V gene TRBV11-1; 8 bases align to TRBD1. The CDR3 runs 14 residues. V was pared by 5 bases and J by 6 bases, with 9 bases of the junction left unmatched. Germline V gene sequence: CDR1 SGHAT, CDR2 FQDESV (reference sequence). This CDR3 reads CASSQGQANGEQYF. The CDR3 nucleotides are TGTGCCAGCAGCCAGGGACAGGCAAATGGCGAGCAGTACTTC. The full variable domain, in which reference TRBV11-1 and TRBJ2-7 provide the parts outside the CDR3, is EAEVAQSPRYKITEKSQAVAFWCDPISGHATLYWYRQILGQGPELLVQFQDESVVDDSQLPKDRFSAERLKGVDSTLKIQPAELGDSAMYLCASSQGQANGEQYFGPGTRLTVT.

The chain employs TRBV29-1 and TRBJ2-5; D is ambiguous. This CDR3 contains 10 residues. Trimming left V 3 bases short and J 5 bases short, with 4 bases between. Germline V gene sequence: CDR1 SQVTM, CDR2 ANQGSEA. The CDR3: CSVEQETQYF. The CDR3 nucleotides read TGCAGCGTTGAGCAGGAGACCCAGTACTTC.

The chain is built from TRBV30 and TRBJ1-2; D is unresolved. The CDR3 covers 16 residues. Trimming left V 1 base short and J 4 bases short, with 19 bases between. Germline-derived CDR1 and CDR2 are GTSNPN and SVGIG (reference sequence). CDR3 nucleotides: TGTGCCTGGAGTGCCCGATCCAACCGGGTGGGCTATGGCTACACCTTC. As protein: CAWSARSNRVGYGYTF.

J is TRBJ1-1 and V is TRBV10-1; D not resolved. Germline loops: CDR1 WNHNN, CDR2 SYGVQD (reference sequence). Trimming cost V 2 bases and J 6 bases, with 10 bases left between them. CDR3 size: 13 residues. The CDR3 reads CASSERDSSEAFF. The CDR3 DNA follows: TGCGCCAGCAGTGAGAGGGATAGCTCTGAAGCTTTCTTT.

The J gene is TRBJ2-2, the V gene TRBV12-5; D gene unclear. Trimming shortened V by 6 bases and J by 12 bases, and 5 bases separated the two germline ends. Germline-derived CDR1 and CDR2 are LGHNT and FRNRAP. The CDR3 loop spans 9 amino acids. CDR3 loop: CASGPKLFF. The CDR3 coding sequence is TGTGCTAGTGGCCCCAAGCTGTTTTTT.

This chain connects TRBV7-2 to TRBJ2-7; D possibly corresponds to TRBD1 (5 bases). Deletions cut 0 bases from V and 6 bases from J, with 15 bases between. This CDR3 contains 15 residues. Germline CDR1 reads SGHTA; CDR2 reads FQGNSA. The CDR3 DNA sequence: TGTGCCAGCAGCTTAGCAGGGGCACGGCTTTCCGAGCAGTACTTC. Protein: CASSLAGARLSEQYF.

The chain links TRBV3-1 (or the pseudogene TRBV3-2) to TRBJ2-7, with D uncertain. The germline V gene has CDR1 LGHDT and CDR2 YNNKEL (reference sequence). This CDR3 comprises 14 residues. The V and J ends lost 1 base and 4 bases respectively, with 11 bases between them. The CDR3 protein is CASSQGAETYEQYF. Written as DNA, the CDR3 is TGTGCCAGCAGCCAAGGCGCGGAGACGTACGAGCAGTACTTC.

This chain joins TRBV18 and TRBJ1-4; 11 bases map to TRBD1. The ends lost 1 base at V and 8 bases at J; junction bases unmatched: 3. CDR3 length: 15 residues. Per germline, CDR1 KGHSH and CDR2 LQKENI. CDR3 protein: CASSPRRDRGEKLFF. The CDR3 region has the DNA TGTGCCAGCTCACCACGCCGGGACAGGGGGGAAAAACTGTTTTTT.